This T cell receptor (beta chain) originates from a study of control samples from healthy donors and cancer patients. Per the germline V gene, CDR1 is LGHDT and CDR2 is YNNKEL (reference sequence). V was shortened by 0 bases and J by 3 bases, with 12 bases between the two germline ends. The CDR3 contains 15 residues. Profiling relied on immunoSEQ multiplex PCR, and the TCRdb table lists in-frame clones only, not all of them. The table records 90,000 to 120,000 clones, just under 85% of them present only once. This clonotype was obtained from a man aged 18 to 35 in good health. The chain combines TRBV3-1 (or the pseudogene TRBV3-2) with TRBJ2-7; D may be TRBD1 or TRBD2 (5 bases each). The sequenced material came from blood. Written as DNA, the CDR3 is TGTGCCAGCAGCCAAGATCATGGGACGGTCTACGAGCAGTACTTC. As protein: CASSQDHGTVYEQYF.